This T cell receptor beta chain was sequenced during a study of blood T cell repertoires in COVID-19. Study background: Specimens from acute and convalescent COVID-19 originated in the United States, Italy and Spain. T cells, B-cell-depleted T cells, or PBMCs provided the cDNA or gDNA that served as material.

Study processing details: Amplification from reference gene primers served as the basis for estimated nucleated cell counts. Libraries were prepared by immunoSEQ multiplex PCR; TCRdb keeps only in-frame clonotypes and omits some of them. The DNA gave D and trimming, while V, J and clone size come from that table. This table has about 110,000 clones, 60% to 85% appearing once. This receptor was identified in a human donor in a cohort sampled during active or convalescent COVID-19. Sequencing was done on a sample of peripheral blood.

The CDR3 region has the DNA TGTGCCAGCCTATACAAGAGGATGGATACTGAAGCTTTCTTT. This codes for CASLYKRMDTEAFF. The chain recombines TRBV2 with TRBJ1-1, with unresolved D. V was trimmed by 8 bases and J by 5 bases, leaving 18 bases between them. Germline CDR1 reads SNHLY; CDR2 reads FYNNEI. CDR3 length equals 14 residues.